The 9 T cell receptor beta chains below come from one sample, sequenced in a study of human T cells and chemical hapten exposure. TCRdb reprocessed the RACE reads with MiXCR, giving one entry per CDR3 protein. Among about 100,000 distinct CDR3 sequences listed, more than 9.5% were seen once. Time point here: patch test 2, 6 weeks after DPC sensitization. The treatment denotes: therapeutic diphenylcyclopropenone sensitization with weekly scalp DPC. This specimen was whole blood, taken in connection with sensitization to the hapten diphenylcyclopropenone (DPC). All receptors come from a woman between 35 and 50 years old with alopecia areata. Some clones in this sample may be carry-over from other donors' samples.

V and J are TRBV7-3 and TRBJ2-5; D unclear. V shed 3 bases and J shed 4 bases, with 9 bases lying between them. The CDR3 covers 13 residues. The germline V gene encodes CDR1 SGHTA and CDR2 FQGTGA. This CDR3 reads CASSLTRRETQYF. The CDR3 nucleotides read TGTGCCAGCAGCTTGACCAGGCGAGAGACCCAGTACTTC.

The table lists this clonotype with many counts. The CDR3 is CASSPGDGANEKLFF. CDR3 coding DNA: TGTGCCAGCAGCCCAGGCGACGGTGCTAATGAAAAACTGTTTTTT. This rearrangement joins TRBV7-8 to TRBJ1-4, with no clear D. The CDR3 covers 15 residues. V was clipped by 5 bases and J by 3 bases, with 13 bases between them. Germline CDR1 SGHVS, CDR2 FQNEAQ.

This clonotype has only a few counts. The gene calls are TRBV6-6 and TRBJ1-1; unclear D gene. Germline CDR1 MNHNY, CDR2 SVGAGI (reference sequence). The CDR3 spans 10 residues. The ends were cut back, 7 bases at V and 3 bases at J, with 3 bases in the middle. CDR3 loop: CASKDTEAFF. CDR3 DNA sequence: TGTGCCAGCAAAGACACTGAAGCTTTCTTT.

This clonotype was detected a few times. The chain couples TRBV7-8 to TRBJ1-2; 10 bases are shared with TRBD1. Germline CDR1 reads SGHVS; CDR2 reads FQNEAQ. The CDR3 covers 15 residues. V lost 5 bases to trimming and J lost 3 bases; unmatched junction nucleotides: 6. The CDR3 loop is CASSPHGTGDYGYTF. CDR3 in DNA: TGTGCCAGCAGCCCACACGGGACAGGGGACTATGGCTACACCTTC.

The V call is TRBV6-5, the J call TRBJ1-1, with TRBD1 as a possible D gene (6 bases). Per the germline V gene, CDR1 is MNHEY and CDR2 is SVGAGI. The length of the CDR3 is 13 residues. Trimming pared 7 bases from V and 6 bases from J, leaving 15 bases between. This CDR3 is CASTAGTTAEAFF. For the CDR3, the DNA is TGTGCCAGCACCGCCGGGACAACGGCTGAAGCTTTCTTT.

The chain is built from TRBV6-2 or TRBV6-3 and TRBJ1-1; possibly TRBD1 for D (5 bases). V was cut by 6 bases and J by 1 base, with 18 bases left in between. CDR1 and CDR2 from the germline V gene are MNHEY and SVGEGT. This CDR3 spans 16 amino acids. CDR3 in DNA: TGTGCCAGCAGCACCAATCCCGGGACCACGAACACTGAAGCTTTCTTT. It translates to CASSTNPGTTNTEAFF.

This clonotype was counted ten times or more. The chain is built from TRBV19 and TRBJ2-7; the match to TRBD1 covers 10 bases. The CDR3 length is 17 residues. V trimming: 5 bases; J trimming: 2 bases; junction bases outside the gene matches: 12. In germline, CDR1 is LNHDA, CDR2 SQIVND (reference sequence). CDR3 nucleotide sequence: TGTGCCAGTAGTCCGAGCCGACCGGGACAGGGGACCTACGAGCAGTACTTC. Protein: CASSPSRPGQGTYEQYF.

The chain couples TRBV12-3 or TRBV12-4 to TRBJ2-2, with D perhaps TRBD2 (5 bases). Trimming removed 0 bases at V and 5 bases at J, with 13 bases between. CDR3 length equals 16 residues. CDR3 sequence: CASSLAPGKVTGELFF. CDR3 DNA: TGTGCCAGCAGTTTAGCCCCGGGGAAGGTGACCGGGGAGCTGTTTTTT.

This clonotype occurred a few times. Here the CDR3 reads CASSLKGNNYGYTF. In DNA, the CDR3 is TGTGCCAGCAGTTTAAAGGGCAACAACTATGGCTACACCTTC. This chain connects TRBV27 to TRBJ1-2, with D uncertain. Germline V CDR1 and CDR2: MNHEY, SMNVEV (reference sequence). Trimming pared 2 bases from V and 2 bases from J, leaving 9 bases between. The CDR3 extends over 14 amino acids.